Given below is one T cell receptor (beta chain) in context. Its antigen is as yet unknown. The data were taken from a study of OX40 agonist ivuxolimab in advanced cancers. Study context: Patients took ivuxolimab, an agonistic anti-OX40 (CD134) antibody. Every 2 weeks, ivuxolimab was infused into the patients intravenously at between 0.01 and 10 mg/kg.

Study-level points and caveats: Patients who responded partially at 0.1-3.0 mg/kg showed clonal expansion ranking among the lowest. Low normalized T-cell clonal expansion was also seen in some nonresponders.

Using immunoSEQ multiplex PCR, the repertoire was profiled, and TCRdb retains in-frame clones only, with some absent. The data show approximately 48,000 clones, 65% to 85% seen once. The origin of this receptor is an adult with an advanced solid tumor such as melanoma, head and neck, liver or kidney cancer. The specimen comprised CD4+ or CD8+ T cells sorted from blood, sampled in a trial of the OX40 agonist ivuxolimab.

CDR3 coding DNA: TGTGCCAGCAAGGAACGCCACTTACACTACGAGCAGTACTTC. Encoded protein: CASKERHLHYEQYF. V is TRBV6-4 and J is TRBJ2-7, with unresolved D. There are 14 residues in the CDR3. V gave up 7 bases and J gave up 3 bases, with 16 bases separating them. Germline values: CDR1 MRHNA, CDR2 SNTAGT.